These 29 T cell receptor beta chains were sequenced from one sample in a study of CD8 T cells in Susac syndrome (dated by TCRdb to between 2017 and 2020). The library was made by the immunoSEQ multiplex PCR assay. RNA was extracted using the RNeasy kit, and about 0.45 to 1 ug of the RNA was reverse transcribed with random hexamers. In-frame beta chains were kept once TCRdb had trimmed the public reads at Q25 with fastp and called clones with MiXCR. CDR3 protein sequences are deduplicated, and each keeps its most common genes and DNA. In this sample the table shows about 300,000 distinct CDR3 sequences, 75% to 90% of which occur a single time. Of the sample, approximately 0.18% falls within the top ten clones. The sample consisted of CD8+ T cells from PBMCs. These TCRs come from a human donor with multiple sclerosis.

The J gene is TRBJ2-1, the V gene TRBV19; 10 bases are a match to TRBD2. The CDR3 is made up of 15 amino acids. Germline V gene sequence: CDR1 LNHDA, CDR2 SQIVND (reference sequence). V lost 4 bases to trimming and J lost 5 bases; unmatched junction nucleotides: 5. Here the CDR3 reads CASSTAGGLNNEQFF. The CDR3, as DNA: TGTGCCAGTAGTACAGCGGGAGGGCTAAACAATGAGCAGTTCTTC. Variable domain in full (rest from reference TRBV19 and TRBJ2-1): DGGITQSPKYLFRKEGQNVTLSCEQNLNHDAMYWYRQDPGQGLRLIYYSQIVNDFQKGDIAEGYSVSREKKESFPLTVTSAQKNPTAFYLCASSTAGGLNNEQFFGPGTRLTVL.

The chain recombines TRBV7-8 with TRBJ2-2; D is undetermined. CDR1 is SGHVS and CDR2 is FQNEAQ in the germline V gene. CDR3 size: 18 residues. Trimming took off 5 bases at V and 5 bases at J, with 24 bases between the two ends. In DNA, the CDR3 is TGTGCCAGCAGCGCACTCCCCACTGGACCTCTGGGAACCGGGGAGCTGTTTTTT. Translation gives CASSALPTGPLGTGELFF.

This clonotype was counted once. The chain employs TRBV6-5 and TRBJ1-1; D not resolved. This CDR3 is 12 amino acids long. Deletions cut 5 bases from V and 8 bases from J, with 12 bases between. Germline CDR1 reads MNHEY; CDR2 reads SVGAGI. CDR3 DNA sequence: TGTGCCAGCAGTCCCAACGGCAACGAAGCTTTCTTT. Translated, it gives CASSPNGNEAFF.

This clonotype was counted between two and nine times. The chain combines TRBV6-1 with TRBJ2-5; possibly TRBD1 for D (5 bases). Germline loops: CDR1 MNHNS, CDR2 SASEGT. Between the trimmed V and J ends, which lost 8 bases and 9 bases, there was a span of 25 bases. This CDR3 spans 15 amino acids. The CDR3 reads CASGRETSSPGPQYF. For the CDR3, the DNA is TGTGCCAGCGGCAGGGAAACGTCGTCCCCGGGCCCCCAGTACTTC.

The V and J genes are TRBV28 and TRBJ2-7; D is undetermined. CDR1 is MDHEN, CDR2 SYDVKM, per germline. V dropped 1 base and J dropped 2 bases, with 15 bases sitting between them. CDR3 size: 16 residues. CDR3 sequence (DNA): TGTGCCAGCAGTTTATCATCAGACTGGCGAACCTACGAGCAGTACTTC. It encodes CASSLSSDWRTYEQYF. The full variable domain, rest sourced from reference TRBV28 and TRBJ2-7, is DVKVTQSSRYLVKRTGEKVFLECVQDMDHENMFWYRQDPGLGLRLIYFSYDVKMKEKGDIPEGYSVSREKKERFSLILESASTNQTSMYLCASSLSSDWRTYEQYFGPGTRLTVT.

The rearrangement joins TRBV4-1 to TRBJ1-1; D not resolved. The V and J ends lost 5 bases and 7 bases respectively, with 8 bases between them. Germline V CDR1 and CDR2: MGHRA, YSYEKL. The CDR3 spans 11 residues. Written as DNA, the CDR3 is TGCGCCAGCAGCTCCTATAATGAAGCTTTCTTT. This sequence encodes CASSSYNEAFF.

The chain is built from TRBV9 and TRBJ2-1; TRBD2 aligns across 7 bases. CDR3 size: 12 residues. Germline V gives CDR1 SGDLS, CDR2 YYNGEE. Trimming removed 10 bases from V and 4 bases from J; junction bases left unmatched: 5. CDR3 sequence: CAHWGGYNEQFF. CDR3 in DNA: TGTGCCCACTGGGGAGGGTACAATGAGCAGTTCTTC. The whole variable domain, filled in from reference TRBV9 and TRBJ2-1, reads DSGVTQTPKHLITATGQRVTLRCSPRSGDLSVYWYQQSLDQGLQFLIQYYNGEERAKGNILERFSAQQFPDLHSELNLSSLELGDSALYFCAHWGGYNEQFFGPGTRLTVL.

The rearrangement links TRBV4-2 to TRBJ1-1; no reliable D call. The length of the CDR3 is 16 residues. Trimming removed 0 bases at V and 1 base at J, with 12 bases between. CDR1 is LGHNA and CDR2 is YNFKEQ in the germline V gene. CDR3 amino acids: CASSQDEGLGNTEAFF. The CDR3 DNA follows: TGTGCCAGCAGCCAAGATGAAGGTCTAGGGAACACTGAAGCTTTCTTT.

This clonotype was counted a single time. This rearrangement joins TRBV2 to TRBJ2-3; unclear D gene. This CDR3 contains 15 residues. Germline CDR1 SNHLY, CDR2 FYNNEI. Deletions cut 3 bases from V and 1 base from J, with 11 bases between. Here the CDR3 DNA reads TGTGCCAGCAGTGAGCAGTATGGAGGCACAGATACGCAGTATTTT. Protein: CASSEQYGGTDTQYF.

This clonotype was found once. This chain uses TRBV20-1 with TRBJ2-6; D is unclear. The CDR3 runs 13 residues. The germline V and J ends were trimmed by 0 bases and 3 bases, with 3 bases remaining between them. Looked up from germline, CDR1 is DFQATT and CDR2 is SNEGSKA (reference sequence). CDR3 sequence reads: CSARDHGANVLTF. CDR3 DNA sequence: TGCAGTGCTAGAGATCATGGGGCCAACGTCCTGACTTTC.

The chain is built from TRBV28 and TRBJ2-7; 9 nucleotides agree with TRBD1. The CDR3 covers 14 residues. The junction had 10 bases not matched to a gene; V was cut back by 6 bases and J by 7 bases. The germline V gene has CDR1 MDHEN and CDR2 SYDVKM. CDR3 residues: CASRDRDRVFEQYF. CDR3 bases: TGTGCCAGCAGGGACCGGGACAGGGTATTTGAGCAGTACTTC. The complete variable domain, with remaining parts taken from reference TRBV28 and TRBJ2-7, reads DVKVTQSSRYLVKRTGEKVFLECVQDMDHENMFWYRQDPGLGLRLIYFSYDVKMKEKGDIPEGYSVSREKKERFSLILESASTNQTSMYLCASRDRDRVFEQYFGPGTRLTVT.

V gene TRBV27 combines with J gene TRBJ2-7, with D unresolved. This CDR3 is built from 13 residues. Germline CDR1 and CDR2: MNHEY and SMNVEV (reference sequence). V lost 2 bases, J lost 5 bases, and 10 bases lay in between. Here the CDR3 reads CASSLLQDHEQYF. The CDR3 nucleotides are TGTGCCAGCAGTTTACTCCAGGACCACGAGCAGTACTTC.

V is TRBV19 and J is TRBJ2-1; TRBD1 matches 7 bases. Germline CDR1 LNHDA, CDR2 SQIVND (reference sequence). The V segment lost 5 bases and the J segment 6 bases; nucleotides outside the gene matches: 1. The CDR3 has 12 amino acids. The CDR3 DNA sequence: TGTGCCAGTAGTGGACAGGTCAATGAGCAGTTCTTC. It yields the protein CASSGQVNEQFF.

As DNA, the CDR3 is TGTGCCAGCAGCCCCGGCGGCGGGAGTTGGACCGGGGAGCTGTTTTTT. This encodes CASSPGGGSWTGELFF. The chain combines TRBV9 with TRBJ2-2; the match to TRBD2 covers 7 bases. The CDR3 has 16 amino acids. Germline trimming cut 4 bases from V and 5 bases from J; bases unmatched to any gene: 11. The V gene's germline CDR1 is SGDLS and CDR2 YYNGEE.

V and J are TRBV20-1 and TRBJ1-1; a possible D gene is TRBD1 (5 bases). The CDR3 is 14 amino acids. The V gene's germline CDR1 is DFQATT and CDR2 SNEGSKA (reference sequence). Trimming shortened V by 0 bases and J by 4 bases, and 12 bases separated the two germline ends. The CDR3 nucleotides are TGCAGTGCTAGAGATGGAGGGGTGAGCACTGAAGCTTTCTTT. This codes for CSARDGGVSTEAFF.

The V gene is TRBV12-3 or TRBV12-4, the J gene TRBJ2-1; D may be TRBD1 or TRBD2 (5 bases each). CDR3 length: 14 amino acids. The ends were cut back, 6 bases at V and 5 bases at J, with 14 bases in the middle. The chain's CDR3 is CASRPPGGNNEQFF. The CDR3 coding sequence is TGTGCCAGCAGGCCCCCTGGGGGAAACAATGAGCAGTTCTTC.

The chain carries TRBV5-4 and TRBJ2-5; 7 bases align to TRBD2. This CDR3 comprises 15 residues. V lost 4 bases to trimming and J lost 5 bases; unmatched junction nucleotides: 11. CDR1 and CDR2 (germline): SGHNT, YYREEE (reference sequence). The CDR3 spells CASSDGGGVGETQYF. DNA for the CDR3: TGTGCCAGCAGCGACGGCGGGGGAGTAGGGGAGACCCAGTACTTC.

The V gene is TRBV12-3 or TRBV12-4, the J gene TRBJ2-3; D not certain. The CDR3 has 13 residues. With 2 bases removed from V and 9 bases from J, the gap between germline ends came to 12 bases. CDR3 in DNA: TGTGCCAGCAGTTTACGACTCCTGGACACGCAGTATTTT. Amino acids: CASSLRLLDTQYF.

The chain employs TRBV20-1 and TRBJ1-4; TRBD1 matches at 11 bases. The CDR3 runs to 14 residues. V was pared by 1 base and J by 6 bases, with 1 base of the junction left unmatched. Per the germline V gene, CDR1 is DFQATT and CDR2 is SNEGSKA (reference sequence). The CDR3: CSARAGQGDEKLFF. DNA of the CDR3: TGCAGTGCTAGAGCGGGACAGGGGGATGAAAAACTGTTTTTT.

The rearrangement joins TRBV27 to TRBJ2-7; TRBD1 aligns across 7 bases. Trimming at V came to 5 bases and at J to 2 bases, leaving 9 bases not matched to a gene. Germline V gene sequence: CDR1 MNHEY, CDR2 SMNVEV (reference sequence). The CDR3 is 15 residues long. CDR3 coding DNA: TGTGCCAGCAGTCCGATGCCGGGACAGACCTACGAGCAGTACTTC. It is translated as CASSPMPGQTYEQYF.

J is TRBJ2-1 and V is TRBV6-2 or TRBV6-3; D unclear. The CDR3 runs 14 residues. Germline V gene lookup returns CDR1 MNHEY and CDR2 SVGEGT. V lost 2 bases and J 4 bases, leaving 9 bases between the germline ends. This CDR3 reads CASSYHLVYNEQFF. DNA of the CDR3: TGTGCCAGCAGTTACCACCTAGTATACAATGAGCAGTTCTTC.

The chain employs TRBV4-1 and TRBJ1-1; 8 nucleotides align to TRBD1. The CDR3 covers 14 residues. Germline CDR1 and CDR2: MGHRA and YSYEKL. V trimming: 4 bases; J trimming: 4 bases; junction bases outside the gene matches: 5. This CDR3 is CASSLSQGATEAFF. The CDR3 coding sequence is TGCGCCAGCAGCCTAAGCCAGGGGGCCACTGAAGCTTTCTTT.

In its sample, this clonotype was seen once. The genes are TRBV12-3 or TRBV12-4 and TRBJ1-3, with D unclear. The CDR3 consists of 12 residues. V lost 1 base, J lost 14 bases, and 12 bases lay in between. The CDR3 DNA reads TGTGCCAGCAGTTTAGTGGGGAGCGAGGTATATTTT. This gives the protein CASSLVGSEVYF.

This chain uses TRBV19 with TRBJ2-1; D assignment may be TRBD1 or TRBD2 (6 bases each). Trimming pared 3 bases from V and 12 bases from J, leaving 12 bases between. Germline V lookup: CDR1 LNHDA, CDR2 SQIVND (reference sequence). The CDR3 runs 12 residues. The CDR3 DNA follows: TGTGCCAGTAGTATGGGGGGCCTAGGGCAGTTCTTC. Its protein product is CASSMGGLGQFF.

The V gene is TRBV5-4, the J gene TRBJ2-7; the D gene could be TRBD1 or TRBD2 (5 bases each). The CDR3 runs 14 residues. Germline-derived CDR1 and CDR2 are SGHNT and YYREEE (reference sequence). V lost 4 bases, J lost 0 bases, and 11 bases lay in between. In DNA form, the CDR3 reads TGTGCCAGCAGCCCATCGGGGCTCTCCTACGAGCAGTACTTC. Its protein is CASSPSGLSYEQYF.

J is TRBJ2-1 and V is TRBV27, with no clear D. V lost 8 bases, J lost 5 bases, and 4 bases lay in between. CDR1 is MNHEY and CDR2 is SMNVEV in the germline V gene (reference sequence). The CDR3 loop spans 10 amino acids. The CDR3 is CASGHNEQFF. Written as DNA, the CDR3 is TGTGCCAGCGGACACAATGAGCAGTTCTTC.

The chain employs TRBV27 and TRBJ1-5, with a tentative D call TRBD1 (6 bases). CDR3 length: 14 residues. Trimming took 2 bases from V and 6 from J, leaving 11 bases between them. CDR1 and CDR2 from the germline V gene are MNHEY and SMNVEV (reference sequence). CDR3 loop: CASSLGGGGQPQHF. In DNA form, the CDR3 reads TGTGCCAGCAGTTTAGGGGGAGGGGGTCAGCCCCAGCATTTT.

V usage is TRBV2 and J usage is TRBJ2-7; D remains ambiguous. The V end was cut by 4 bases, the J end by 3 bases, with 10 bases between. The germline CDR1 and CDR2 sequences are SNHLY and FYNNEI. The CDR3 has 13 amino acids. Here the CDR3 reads CASSVRVDYEQYF. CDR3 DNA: TGTGCCAGCAGTGTAAGGGTCGACTACGAGCAGTACTTC.

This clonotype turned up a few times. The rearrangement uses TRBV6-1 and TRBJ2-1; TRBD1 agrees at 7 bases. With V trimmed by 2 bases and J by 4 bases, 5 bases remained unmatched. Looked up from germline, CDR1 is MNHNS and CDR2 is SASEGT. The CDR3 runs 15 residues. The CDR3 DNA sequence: TGTGCCAGCAGTGAAAGGACAGGAGAGTACAATGAGCAGTTCTTC. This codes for CASSERTGEYNEQFF.